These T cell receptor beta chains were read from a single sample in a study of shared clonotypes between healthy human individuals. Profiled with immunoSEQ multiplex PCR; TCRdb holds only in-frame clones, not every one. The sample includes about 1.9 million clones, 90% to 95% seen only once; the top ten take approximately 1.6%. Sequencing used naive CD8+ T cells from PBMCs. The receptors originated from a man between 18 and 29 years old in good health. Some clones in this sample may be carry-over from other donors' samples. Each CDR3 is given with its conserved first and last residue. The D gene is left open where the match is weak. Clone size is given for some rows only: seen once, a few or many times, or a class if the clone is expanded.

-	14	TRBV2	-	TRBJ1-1	TGTGCCAGCAGGAGTGGGAACCAGCCAAGGGAAGCTTTCTTT	CASRSGNQPREAFF
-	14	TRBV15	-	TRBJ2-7	TGTGCCACCAGCAGGGGTTTACCCAGCTACGAGCAGTACTTC	CATSRGLPSYEQYF
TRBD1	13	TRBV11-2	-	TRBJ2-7	TGTGCCAGCACCTGGGACAGATTCAACGAGCAGTACTTC	CASTWDRFNEQYF
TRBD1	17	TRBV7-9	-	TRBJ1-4	TGTGCCAGCAGCGAAACTCTGACACAGGGGGCGGATGAAAAACTGTTTTTT	CASSETLTQGADEKLFF
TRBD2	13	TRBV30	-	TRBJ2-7	TGTGCCTGGATGGGGCGGGAGTTCTACGAGCAGTACTTC	CAWMGREFYEQYF
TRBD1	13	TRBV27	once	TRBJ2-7	TGTGCCAGCAGTTACAGGGGCTCCTACGAGCAGTACTTC	CASSYRGSYEQYF
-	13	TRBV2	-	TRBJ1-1	TGTGCCAGCATGGCGCGCAAAAACACTGAAGCTTTCTTT	CASMARKNTEAFF
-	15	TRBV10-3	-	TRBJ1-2	TGTGCCATCAGTGATCTCGACAGGAGGAACTATGGCTACACCTTC	CAISDLDRRNYGYTF
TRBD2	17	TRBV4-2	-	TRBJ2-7	TGTGCCAGCAGCCAAGAAGGGGCTAGCGGGGCTTTCTACGAGCAGTACTTC	CASSQEGASGAFYEQYF
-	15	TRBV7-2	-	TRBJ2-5	TGTGCCAGCAGCTTGCCGGGGCAGGGGTGGGAGACCCAGTACTTC	CASSLPGQGWETQYF
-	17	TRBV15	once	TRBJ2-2	TGTGCCACCCTAAAAGAAGGAAGACGGAAAAACACCGGGGAGCTGTTTTTT	CATLKEGRRKNTGELFF
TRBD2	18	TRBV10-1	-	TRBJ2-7	TGCGCCAGCCGGCCTGTACGACAGGGACTAGCGGGACTGTGCGAGCAGTACTTC	CASRPVRQGLAGLCEQYF
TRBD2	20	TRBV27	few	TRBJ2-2	TGTGCCAGTCCTCCCGTCCCGACTAGCGGGAGGCTAAATAACACCGGGGAGCTGTTTTTT	CASPPVPTSGRLNNTGELFF
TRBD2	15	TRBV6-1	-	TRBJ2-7	TGTGCCAGCAGTGATCGGTTAGCGGGTCGCTACGAGCAGTACTTC	CASSDRLAGRYEQYF
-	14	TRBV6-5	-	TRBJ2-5	TGTGCCAGCAGGGGCGCAGCGTACCAAGAGACCCAGTACTTC	CASRGAAYQETQYF
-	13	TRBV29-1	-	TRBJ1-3	TGCAGCGTTGACGGGTGGGATGGAAACACCATATATTTT	CSVDGWDGNTIYF
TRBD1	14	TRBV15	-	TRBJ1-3	TGTGCCACCAGCCGGGACAGTTCTGGAAACACCATATATTTT	CATSRDSSGNTIYF
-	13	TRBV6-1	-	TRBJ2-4	TGTGCCAGCAGCCCTGATGGACTGGACATTCAGTACTTC	CASSPDGLDIQYF
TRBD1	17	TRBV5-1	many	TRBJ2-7	TGCGCCAGCAGCTTCACTTCCCGACAGGGGGGGGTCTACGAGCAGTACTTC	CASSFTSRQGGVYEQYF
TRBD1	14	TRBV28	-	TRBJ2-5	TGTGCCAGCAGTATACAGGGGCTGTGGGAGACCCAGTACTTC	CASSIQGLWETQYF
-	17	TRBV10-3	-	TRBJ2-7	TGTGCCATCAGTGAGTCCCTTAGCGGGACAGCCTCCTACGAGCAGTACTTC	CAISESLSGTASYEQYF
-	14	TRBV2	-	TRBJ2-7	TGTGCCAGCAGTGTCTCAGGGGCGTCCTACGAGCAGTACTTC	CASSVSGASYEQYF
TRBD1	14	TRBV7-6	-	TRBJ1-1	TGTGCCAGCAGCCGGGGACAGACGAACACTGAAGCTTTCTTT	CASSRGQTNTEAFF
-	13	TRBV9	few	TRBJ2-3	TGTGCCAGCAGCGTAGGGGGCACAGATACGCAGTATTTT	CASSVGGTDTQYF
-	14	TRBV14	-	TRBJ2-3	TGTGCCAGCAGCACACGGACAGCTCCAGATACGCAGTATTTT	CASSTRTAPDTQYF
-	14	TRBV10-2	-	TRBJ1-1	TGCGCCAGCAGTCCCCGAGGGTATAACACTGAAGCTTTCTTT	CASSPRGYNTEAFF
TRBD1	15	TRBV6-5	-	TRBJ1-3	TGTGCCAGCAGCCCGGGGACAGGGTTTGGAAACACCATATATTTT	CASSPGTGFGNTIYF
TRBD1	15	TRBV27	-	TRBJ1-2	TGTGCCAGCAGTCCAACCGGGACAGACAGCTATGGCTACACCTTC	CASSPTGTDSYGYTF
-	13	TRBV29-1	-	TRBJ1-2	TGCAGCGGAGACCCACAGGGTATGGAGGGCTACACCTTC	CSGDPQGMEGYTF
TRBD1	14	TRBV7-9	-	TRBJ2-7	TGTGCCAGCAGCGATCGGACAGGGCCCTACGAGCAGTACTTC	CASSDRTGPYEQYF
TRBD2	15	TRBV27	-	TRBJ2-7	TGTGCCAGCAGCCCCCGGCTAGCGGGAGTTCGAGAGCAGTACTTC	CASSPRLAGVREQYF
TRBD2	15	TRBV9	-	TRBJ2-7	TGTGCCAGCAGCCCCCGGGGGGGGGCGGCGCGGGAGCAGTACTTC	CASSPRGGAAREQYF
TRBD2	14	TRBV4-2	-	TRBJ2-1	TGTGCCAGCAGCTTGGGACTAGCGGTGAATGAGCAGTTCTTC	CASSLGLAVNEQFF
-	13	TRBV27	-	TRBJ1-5	TGTGCCAGCAGAGTCGGGAAAAATCAGCCCCAGCATTTT	CASRVGKNQPQHF
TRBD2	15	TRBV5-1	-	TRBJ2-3	TGCGCCAGCAGCTTGCGACGGGAGGTCACAGATACGCAGTATTTT	CASSLRREVTDTQYF
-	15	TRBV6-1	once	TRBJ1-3	TGTGCCAGCAGTGAAGACTGGACAACTGGAAACACCATATATTTT	CASSEDWTTGNTIYF
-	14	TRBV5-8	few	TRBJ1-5	TGTGCCAGCAGCTTGCTTCCCAGCAATCAGCCCCAGCATTTT	CASSLLPSNQPQHF
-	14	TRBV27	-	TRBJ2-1	TGTGCCAGCAGTTTACAGCGGATTTACAATGAGCAGTTCTTC	CASSLQRIYNEQFF
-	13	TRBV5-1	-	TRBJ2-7	TGCGCCACCGCAGCGGATCCTGGGGGCGAGCAGTACTTC	CATAADPGGEQYF
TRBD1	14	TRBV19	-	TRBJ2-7	TGTGCCAGTAGTCCTGGGACAGCTTACTACGAGCAGTACTTC	CASSPGTAYYEQYF
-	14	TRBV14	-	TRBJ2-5	TGTGCCAGCAGTCTGACCGGACCCAAGGCGACCCAGTACTTC	CASSLTGPKATQYF
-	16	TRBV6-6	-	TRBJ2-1	TGTGCCAGCAGTTGGAAGACAGTCCTCCCGGACAATGAGCAGTTCTTC	CASSWKTVLPDNEQFF
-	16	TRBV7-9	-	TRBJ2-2	TGTGCCAGCAGCTCCACACGGTCAGGGAACACCGGGGAGCTGTTTTTT	CASSSTRSGNTGELFF
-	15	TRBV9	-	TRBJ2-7	TGTGCCAGCAGCCCCGGGGTGGGAGGAAGCTTCGAGCAGTACTTC	CASSPGVGGSFEQYF
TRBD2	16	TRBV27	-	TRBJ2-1	TGTGCCAGCAGTTTATCCGGGGAGGGCCACCACAATGAGCAGTTCTTC	CASSLSGEGHHNEQFF
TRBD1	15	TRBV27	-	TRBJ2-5	TGTGCCAGCAGTCCGATCGTTGACAGGGCAGAGACCCAGTACTTC	CASSPIVDRAETQYF
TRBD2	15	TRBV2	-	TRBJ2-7	TGTGCCAGCAGTGTTGGGCTAGCGGAACCCTACGAGCAGTACTTC	CASSVGLAEPYEQYF
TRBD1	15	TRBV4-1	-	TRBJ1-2	TGCGCCAGCAGCCAAGGCGACAGGGGGAGAAATGGCTACACCTTC	CASSQGDRGRNGYTF
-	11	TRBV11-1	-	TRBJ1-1	TGTGCCAGCGGACCGAACACTGAAGCTTTCTTT	CASGPNTEAFF
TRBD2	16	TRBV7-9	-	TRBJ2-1	TGTGCCAGCAGCTTTGCTAGCGGGAGGGTAAACAATGAGCAGTTCTTC	CASSFASGRVNNEQFF
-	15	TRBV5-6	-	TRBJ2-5	TGTGCCAGCAGCTTGGTGGCAGGGCGGGGTGAGACCCAGTACTTC	CASSLVAGRGETQYF
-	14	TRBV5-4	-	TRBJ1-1	TGTGCCAGCAGCTTGACCGGGGCCAACACTGAAGCTTTCTTT	CASSLTGANTEAFF
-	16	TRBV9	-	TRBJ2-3	TGTGCCAGCAGCGTAGGCAGACTAGGGGTCACAGATACGCAGTATTTT	CASSVGRLGVTDTQYF
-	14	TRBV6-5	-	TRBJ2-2	TGTGCCAGCAGTTACTCCGGGGCTACCGGGGAGCTGTTTTTT	CASSYSGATGELFF
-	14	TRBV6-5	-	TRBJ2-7	TGTGCCAGCAGCCCCGGGTACGGGCCCTACGAGCAGTACTTC	CASSPGYGPYEQYF